This TCR beta chain is drawn from a study of CXCR3-negative and CXCR3-positive naive CD8 T cells. Findings and caveats of the study: Memory cells showed distinct TRBV-TRBJ patterns, while the two naive subsets matched. Naive CXCR3-positive cells had TRB CDR3s more hydrophobic than those of CXCR3-negative naive cells. TRB CDR3 properties served as the basis for inferring TCR strength, and surface CD5 was comparable between naive subsets.

The authors made the TRB cDNA libraries by 5' RACE using UMI labels. Reprocessing the 5' RACE reads, TCRdb reports a single entry for every CDR3 protein and omits DNA. The repertoire table contains roughly 59,000 distinct CDR3 sequences. Germline V gene sequence: CDR1 SQVTM, CDR2 ANQGSEA. This CDR3 has 12 residues. As regards this clonotype: The antigen remains unidentified.

Sequencing was done on a sample of naive CXCR3+ CD8+ T cells from blood. The subset is: CD45RO-CCR7+CD27+CD95- naive CD8+ T cells expressing CXCR3 (TNR3+). This chain uses TRBV29-1 with TRBJ2-7. This clonotype originated in a human donor in good health. Some clones in this sample may be carry-over from other donors' samples. The CDR3 spells CSVENSPYEQYF.